This TCR beta chain stems from a study of cytomegalovirus exposure and HLA in healthy donors. Method: immunoSEQ multiplex PCR; TCRdb's copy keeps in-frame clones and lacks some. The table lists 200,000 or so clones, around 83% of them singletons. In germline, CDR1 is SGHNT, CDR2 YYREEE (reference sequence). The length of the CDR3 is 13 residues. V lost 1 base and J lost 2, with 6 bases in between. Specimen: PBMCs. The chain combines TRBV5-4 with TRBJ1-2; D unresolved. The TCR sequence derives from a woman under 40 in good health and CMV-seropositive. The CDR3 here is CASSLRPNYGYTF. In nucleotides, the CDR3 is TGTGCCAGCAGCTTGCGTCCCAACTATGGCTACACCTTC.